The 20 T cell receptor beta chains in this list originate from one sample, sequenced in a study of T cell responses to AZD1222 COVID-19 vaccine. Here immunoSEQ multiplex PCR was the method, and the copy in TCRdb shows in-frame clones only, minus some. The table has about 120,000 clones, 80% to 85% seen once; the top ten hold 9.4%. This specimen consisted of peripheral blood, obtained on day 0 of AZD1222 vaccination. The receptors derive from an adult in good health.

This chain uses TRBV5-6 with TRBJ1-2; 7 bases agree with TRBD1. CDR1 and CDR2 (germline): SGHDT, YYEEEE. The V segment lost 0 bases and the J segment 8 bases; nucleotides outside the gene matches: 7. CDR3 length: 14 amino acids. CDR3 DNA: TGTGCCAGCAGCTTGGTAGGGGGCCCCCGGGGCTACACCTTC. Amino acids: CASSLVGGPRGYTF. Using reference TRBV5-6 and TRBJ1-2 for the parts outside the CDR3, the full variable domain is DAGVTQSPTHLIKTRGQQVTLRCSPKSGHDTVSWYQQALGQGPQFIFQYYEEEERQRGNFPDRFSGHQFPNYSSELNVNALLLGDSALYLCASSLVGGPRGYTFGSGTRLTVV.

As regards this clone: One junction end does not reproduce the germline sequence, and a read error may be involved. The chain recombines TRBV7-7 with TRBJ1-4, with D hard to call. CDR3 length: 13 residues. Per the germline V gene, CDR1 is SSHAT and CDR2 is FNYEAQ (reference sequence). The CDR3 region is CASSLNQGEKLFF. As DNA, the CDR3 is TGTGCTAGCAGCTTGAACCAAGGCGAAAAACTGTTTTTT.

This rearrangement joins TRBV6-4 to TRBJ2-3, with TRBD2 matching over 7 bases. CDR1 and CDR2 (germline): MRHNA, SNTAGT. The ends lost 10 bases at V and 5 bases at J; junction bases unmatched: 12. The CDR3 is made up of 14 amino acids. CDR3 coding DNA: TGTGCCACCAAACCAGCTAGCGGTGAAGATACGCAGTATTTT. Protein product: CATKPASGEDTQYF.

The rearrangement links TRBV28 to TRBJ2-7; 8 bases align to TRBD1. There are 14 residues in the CDR3. The J segment lost 4 bases and the V segment lost 10 bases, leaving 12 bases of the junction unmatched. Germline CDR1 reads MDHEN; CDR2 reads SYDVKM. Here the CDR3 DNA reads TGTGCCACGAAGGTGGCGGGACAGGCGTACGAGCAGTACTTC. This translates into CATKVAGQAYEQYF.

J is TRBJ1-5 and V is TRBV10-3; D is unresolved. V lost 2 bases and J 2 bases, leaving 13 bases between the germline ends. The CDR3 is 16 amino acids. The V gene's germline CDR1 is ENHRY and CDR2 SYGVKD. This chain's CDR3 is CAISERGDGGNQPQHF. CDR3 in DNA: TGTGCCATCAGTGAGCGGGGAGATGGGGGCAATCAGCCCCAGCATTTT.

The chain links TRBV5-1 to TRBJ1-1; D possibly corresponds to TRBD1 (5 bases). The CDR3 is 14 residues long. Looked up from germline, CDR1 is SGHRS and CDR2 is YFSETQ. V gave up 5 bases and J gave up 5 bases, with 16 bases separating them. The CDR3 coding sequence is TGCGCCAGCAGAACCGGGACCCAGGGTACTGAAGCTTTCTTT. Translation gives CASRTGTQGTEAFF.

The rearrangement joins TRBV5-1 to TRBJ2-3, with 8 bases identical to TRBD1. Germline values: CDR1 SGHRS, CDR2 YFSETQ. The CDR3 has 14 amino acids. V was pared by 3 bases and J by 5 bases, with 5 bases of the junction left unmatched. The chain's CDR3 is CASSYADREDTQYF. DNA of the CDR3: TGCGCCAGCAGCTATGCGGACAGGGAAGATACGCAGTATTTT.

The gene calls are TRBV28 and TRBJ2-3; no reliable D call. Looked up from germline, CDR1 is MDHEN and CDR2 is SYDVKM. V lost 7 bases and J lost 1, with 9 bases in between. This CDR3 has 13 residues. The CDR3 DNA is TGTGCCAGCACCAAGCAGGGCACAGATACGCAGTATTTT. It yields the protein CASTKQGTDTQYF.

This rearrangement joins TRBV5-8 to TRBJ2-7; a possible D gene is TRBD1 (6 bases). From germline, CDR1 is SGHTS and CDR2 YDEGEE. Trimming left V 3 bases short and J 7 bases short, with 17 bases between. The CDR3 runs 14 residues. CDR3 coding DNA: TGTGCCAGCAGCTCAAGGACAGCTCCTAGGGAGCAGTACTTC. Translated: CASSSRTAPREQYF.

The V and J genes are TRBV24-1 and TRBJ2-1, with a weak D call TRBD2 (7 bases). In germline, CDR1 is KGHDR, CDR2 SFDVKD. The CDR3 runs 17 residues. Trimming shortened V by 9 bases and J by 4 bases, and 24 bases separated the two germline ends. The CDR3 reads CATGGGRTRDQYNEQFF. CDR3 bases: TGTGCCACCGGCGGGGGCCGCACACGGGATCAGTACAATGAGCAGTTCTTC.

The chain recombines TRBV10-2 with TRBJ2-1, with 12 bases lining up with TRBD1. V gave up 8 bases and J gave up 8 bases; unmatched junction bases: 13. The CDR3 has 16 residues. Germline loops: CDR1 WSHSY, CDR2 SAAADI. CDR3 sequence: CASYFRRGQGADEQFF. Here the CDR3 DNA reads TGCGCCAGCTACTTTAGACGGGGACAGGGGGCCGATGAGCAGTTCTTC.

J is TRBJ1-3 and V is TRBV3-1 (or the pseudogene TRBV3-2), with D uncertain. This CDR3 is 12 amino acids long. Trimming stripped 5 bases from V and 0 bases from J, with 2 bases between. Germline CDR1 and CDR2: LGHDT and YNNKEL (reference sequence). The CDR3 DNA reads as TGTGCCAGCAGCTACTCTGGAAACACCATATATTTT. Translated, it gives CASSYSGNTIYF.

The chain uses TRBV28 and TRBJ2-1, with TRBD1 identical over 10 bases. Per germline, CDR1 MDHEN and CDR2 SYDVKM. The CDR3 is 14 amino acids. Trimming at V came to 6 bases and at J to 8 bases, leaving 7 bases not matched to a gene. This CDR3 reads CASSPGTGDYEQFF. The DNA of the CDR3 is TGTGCCAGCAGCCCCGGGACAGGGGATTATGAGCAGTTCTTC.

The chain combines TRBV9 with TRBJ1-2, with a weak D call TRBD1 (5 bases). V was shortened by 2 bases and J by 5 bases, with 19 bases between the two germline ends. CDR1 is SGDLS and CDR2 is YYNGEE in the germline V gene. The CDR3 has 16 amino acids. The CDR3 DNA follows: TGTGCCAGCAGCGTTTTCTCTGGGGCAGTTTTTTATGGCTACACCTTC. Amino acids: CASSVFSGAVFYGYTF.

The V call is TRBV7-8, the J call TRBJ2-1; the D gene is possibly TRBD2 (5 bases). This CDR3 has 16 residues. With 6 bases removed from V and 3 bases from J, the gap between germline ends came to 18 bases. CDR1 is SGHVS, CDR2 FQNEAQ, per germline. CDR3: CASSLHRTPLYNEQFF. In DNA, the CDR3 is TGTGCCAGCAGTCTCCACCGGACTCCCCTCTACAATGAGCAGTTCTTC. Looking up the rest from reference TRBV7-8 and TRBJ2-1 gives the full variable domain: GAGVSQSPRYKVAKRGQDVALRCDPISGHVSLFWYQQALGQGPEFLTYFQNEAQLDKSGLPSDRFFAERPEGSVSTLKIQRTQQEDSAVYLCASSLHRTPLYNEQFFGPGTRLTVL.

The chain uses TRBV5-4 and TRBJ1-2; 8 nucleotides agree with TRBD1. This CDR3 spans 14 amino acids. V gave up 0 bases and J gave up 6 bases; unmatched junction bases: 4. The germline CDR1 and CDR2 sequences are SGHNT and YYREEE (reference sequence). This chain's CDR3 is CASSLAAGGNGYTF. The CDR3 DNA sequence: TGTGCCAGCAGCTTGGCTGCAGGGGGCAATGGCTACACCTTC. Complete variable domain (other parts from reference TRBV5-4 and TRBJ1-2): ETGVTQSPTHLIKTRGQQVTLRCSSQSGHNTVSWYQQALGQGPQFIFQYYREEENGRGNFPPRFSGLQFPNYSSELNVNALELDDSALYLCASSLAAGGNGYTFGSGTRLTVV.

The J gene is TRBJ1-4, the V gene TRBV21-1. TRBV21-1 is annotated as a pseudogene. This CDR3 is built from 15 residues. The CDR3 region has the DNA TGTGCCAGCAGCCCCGAAGGCGTACACACCGAAAAACTGTTTTTT. Its translation is CASSPEGVHTEKLFF.

J is TRBJ1-6 and V is TRBV7-8; D is undetermined. The V gene's germline CDR1 is SGHVS and CDR2 FQNEAQ. The CDR3 totals 15 residues. The germline V and J ends were trimmed by 5 bases and 4 bases, with 12 bases remaining between them. CDR3 loop: CASSPREPYNSPLHF. The CDR3 DNA reads TGTGCCAGCAGCCCCCGGGAGCCTTATAATTCACCCCTCCACTTT.

The rearrangement joins TRBV11-2 to TRBJ1-1, with 8 bases lining up with TRBD1. Germline V gene data show CDR1 as SGHAT and CDR2 as FQNNGV. The CDR3 covers 14 residues. J was trimmed by 14 bases and V by 1 base; bases with no gene match: 12. CDR3 loop: CASSLAYGAGGGFF. The CDR3 DNA reads TGTGCCAGCAGCTTAGCATACGGCGCAGGGGGCGGGTTCTTT.

This chain joins TRBV27 and TRBJ1-2, with a tentative D call TRBD1 (6 bases). CDR1 is MNHEY and CDR2 is SMNVEV in the germline V gene (reference sequence). The CDR3 extends over 16 amino acids. V shed 2 bases and J shed 8 bases, with 21 bases lying between them. The CDR3 DNA follows: TGTGCCAGCAGTTTAGCGACAGGTCTTCTCTCAGGAGGCTACACCTTC. It yields the protein CASSLATGLLSGGYTF.